Listed here is a single T cell receptor (beta chain). Its cognate antigen is unknown. This entry is derived from a study of cytomegalovirus exposure and HLA in healthy donors. The repertoire was sequenced with immunoSEQ multiplex PCR; TCRdb's copy has only in-frame clones and lacks some. The table shows about 280,000 clones, with around 89% occurring only once. Broader study findings: Rarity held for most TCR sequences, but there were some public TCRs that occurred in many donors.

The length of the CDR3 is 13 residues. Looked up from germline, CDR1 is SGDLS and CDR2 is YYNGEE. V lost 2 bases and J lost 5, with 11 bases in between. The chain carries TRBV9 and TRBJ2-7; possible D gene TRBD2, 5 bases. This receptor was identified in a woman between 18 and 29 years old in good health and CMV-seronegative. Material for sequencing was PBMCs. DNA for the CDR3: TGTGCCAGCAGCGTGGCCCCGAGGGACGAGCAGTACTTC. Translated, it gives CASSVAPRDEQYF.